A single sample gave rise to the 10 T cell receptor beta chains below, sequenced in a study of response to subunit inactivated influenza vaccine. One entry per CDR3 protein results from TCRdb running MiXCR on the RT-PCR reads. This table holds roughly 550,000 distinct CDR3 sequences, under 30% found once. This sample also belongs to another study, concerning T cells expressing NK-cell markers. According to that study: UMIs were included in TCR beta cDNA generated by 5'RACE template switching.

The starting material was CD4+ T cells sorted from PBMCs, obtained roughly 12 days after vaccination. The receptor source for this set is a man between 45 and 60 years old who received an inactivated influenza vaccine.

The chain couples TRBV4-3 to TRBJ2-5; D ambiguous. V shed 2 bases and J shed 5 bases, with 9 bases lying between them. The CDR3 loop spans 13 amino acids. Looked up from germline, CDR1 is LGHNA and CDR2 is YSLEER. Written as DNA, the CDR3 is TGCGCCAGCAGCCAAATAGATGGGGAGACCCAGTACTTC. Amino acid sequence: CASSQIDGETQYF.

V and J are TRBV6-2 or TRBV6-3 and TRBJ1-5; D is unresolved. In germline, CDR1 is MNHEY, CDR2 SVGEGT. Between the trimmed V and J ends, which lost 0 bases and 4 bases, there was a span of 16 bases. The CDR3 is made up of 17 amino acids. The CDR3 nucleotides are TGTGCCAGCAGTTACTCAGGCGCCGGGGATCGGAATCAGCCCCAGCATTTT. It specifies CASSYSGAGDRNQPQHF.

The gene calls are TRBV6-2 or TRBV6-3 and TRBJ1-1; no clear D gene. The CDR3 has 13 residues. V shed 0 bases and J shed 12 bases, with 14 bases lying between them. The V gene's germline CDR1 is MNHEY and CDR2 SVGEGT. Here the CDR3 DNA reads TGTGCCAGCAGTTACTCGATAGACCTTCGGCCTTTCTTT. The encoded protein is CASSYSIDLRPFF.

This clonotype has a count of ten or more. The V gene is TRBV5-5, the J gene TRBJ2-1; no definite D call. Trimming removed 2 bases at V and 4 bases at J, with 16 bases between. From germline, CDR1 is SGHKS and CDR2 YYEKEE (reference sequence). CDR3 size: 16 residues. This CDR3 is CASSLSWLDLYNEQFF. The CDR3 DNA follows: TGTGCCAGCAGCTTATCTTGGCTGGATTTATACAATGAGCAGTTCTTC.

This CDR3 is CATSRDRTYEQYF. CDR3 DNA: TGTGCCACCAGCAGAGATCGGACCTACGAGCAGTACTTC. This rearrangement joins TRBV15 to TRBJ2-7, with D unresolved. The germline V gene encodes CDR1 LNHNV and CDR2 YYDKDF (reference sequence). V lost 0 bases to trimming and J lost 2 bases, with 5 bases between them. The CDR3 loop spans 13 amino acids. The full variable domain, completed using reference TRBV15 and TRBJ2-7, is DAMVIQNPRYQVTQFGKPVTLSCSQTLNHNVMYWYQQKSSQAPKLLFHYYDKDFNNEADTPDNFQSRRPNTSFCFLDIRSPGLGDTAMYLCATSRDRTYEQYFGPGTRLTVT.

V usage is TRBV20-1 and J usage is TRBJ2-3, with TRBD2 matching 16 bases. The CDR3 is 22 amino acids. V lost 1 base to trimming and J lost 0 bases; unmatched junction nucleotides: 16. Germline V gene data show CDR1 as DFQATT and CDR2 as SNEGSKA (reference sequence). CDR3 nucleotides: TGCAGTGCTAGAGTAATCCTTAGGGGACTAGCGGGAGGGCCCTATAGCACAGATACGCAGTATTTT. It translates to CSARVILRGLAGGPYSTDTQYF.

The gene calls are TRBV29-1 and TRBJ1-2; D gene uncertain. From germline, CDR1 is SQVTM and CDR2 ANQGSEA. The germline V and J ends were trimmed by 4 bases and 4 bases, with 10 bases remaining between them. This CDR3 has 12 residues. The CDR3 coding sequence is TGCAGCGTTGGGACGGTGACCTATGGCTACACCTTC. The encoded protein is CSVGTVTYGYTF.

CDR3: CASSRRAGAQETQYF. CDR3 nucleotides: TGTGCCAGCAGTCGTAGAGCAGGAGCTCAAGAGACCCAGTACTTC. J is TRBJ2-5 and V is TRBV28; D is undetermined. Deletions cut 5 bases from V and 2 bases from J, with 15 bases between. CDR1 is MDHEN and CDR2 is SYDVKM in the germline V gene. CDR3 size: 15 residues. Using reference TRBV28 and TRBJ2-5 for the parts outside the CDR3, the full variable domain is DVKVTQSSRYLVKRTGEKVFLECVQDMDHENMFWYRQDPGLGLRLIYFSYDVKMKEKGDIPEGYSVSREKKERFSLILESASTNQTSMYLCASSRRAGAQETQYFGPGTRLLVL.

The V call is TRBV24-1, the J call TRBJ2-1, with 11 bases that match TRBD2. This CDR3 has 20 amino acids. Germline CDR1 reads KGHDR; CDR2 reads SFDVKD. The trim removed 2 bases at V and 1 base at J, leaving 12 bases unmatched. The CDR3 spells CATSDSGVNLAGGSYNEQFF. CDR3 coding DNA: TGTGCCACCAGTGATTCTGGGGTTAATCTAGCGGGAGGATCCTACAATGAGCAGTTCTTC.

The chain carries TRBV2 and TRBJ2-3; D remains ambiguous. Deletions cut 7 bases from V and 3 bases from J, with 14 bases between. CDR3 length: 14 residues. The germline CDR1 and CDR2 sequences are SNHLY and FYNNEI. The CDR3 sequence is CASNLGGETDTQYF. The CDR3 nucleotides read TGTGCCAGCAACCTGGGTGGCGAGACAGATACGCAGTATTTT.